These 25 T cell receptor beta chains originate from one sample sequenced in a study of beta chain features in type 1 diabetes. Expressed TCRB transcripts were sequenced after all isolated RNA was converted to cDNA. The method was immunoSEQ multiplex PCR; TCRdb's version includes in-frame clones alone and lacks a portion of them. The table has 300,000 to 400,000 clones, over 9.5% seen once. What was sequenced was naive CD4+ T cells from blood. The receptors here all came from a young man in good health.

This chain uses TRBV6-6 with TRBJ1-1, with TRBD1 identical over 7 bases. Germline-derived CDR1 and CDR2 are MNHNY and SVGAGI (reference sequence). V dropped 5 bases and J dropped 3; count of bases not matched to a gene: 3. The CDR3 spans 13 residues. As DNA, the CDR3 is TGTGCCAGCAGTCGACAGGGTGACACTGAAGCTTTCTTT. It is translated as CASSRQGDTEAFF.

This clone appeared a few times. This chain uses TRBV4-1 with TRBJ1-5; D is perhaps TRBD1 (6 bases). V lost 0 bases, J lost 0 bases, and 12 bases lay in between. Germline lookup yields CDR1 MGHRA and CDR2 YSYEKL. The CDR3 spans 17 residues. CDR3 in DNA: TGCGCCAGCAGCCAAGATAGGACAGAGTATAGCAATCAGCCCCAGCATTTT. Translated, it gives CASSQDRTEYSNQPQHF.

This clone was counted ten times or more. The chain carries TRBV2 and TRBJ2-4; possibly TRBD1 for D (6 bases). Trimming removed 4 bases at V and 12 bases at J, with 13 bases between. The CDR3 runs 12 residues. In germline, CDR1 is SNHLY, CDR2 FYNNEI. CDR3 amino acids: CASSGQGRAQYF. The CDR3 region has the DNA TGTGCCAGCAGTGGCCAGGGGAGAGCTCAGTACTTC.

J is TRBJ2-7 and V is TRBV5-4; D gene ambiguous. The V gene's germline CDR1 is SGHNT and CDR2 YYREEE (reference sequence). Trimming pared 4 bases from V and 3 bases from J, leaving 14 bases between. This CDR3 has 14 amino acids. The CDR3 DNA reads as TGTGCCAGCAGCCGAAGTGGCCGTGACTACGAGCAGTACTTC. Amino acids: CASSRSGRDYEQYF. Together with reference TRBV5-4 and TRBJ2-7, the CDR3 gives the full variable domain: ETGVTQSPTHLIKTRGQQVTLRCSSQSGHNTVSWYQQALGQGPQFIFQYYREEENGRGNFPPRFSGLQFPNYSSELNVNALELDDSALYLCASSRSGRDYEQYFGPGTRLTVT.

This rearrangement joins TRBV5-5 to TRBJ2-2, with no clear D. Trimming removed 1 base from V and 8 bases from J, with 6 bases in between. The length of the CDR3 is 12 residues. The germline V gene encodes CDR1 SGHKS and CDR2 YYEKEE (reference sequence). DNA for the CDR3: TGTGCCAGCAGCTTGAACTTGGGGGAGCTGTTTTTT. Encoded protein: CASSLNLGELFF.

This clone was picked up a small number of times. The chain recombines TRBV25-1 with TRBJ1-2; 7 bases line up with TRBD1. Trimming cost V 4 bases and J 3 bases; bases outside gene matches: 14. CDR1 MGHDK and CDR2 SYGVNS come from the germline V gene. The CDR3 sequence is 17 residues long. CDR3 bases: TGTGCCAGCAGTGCATATTTGGGGCCGGGGACAGACTATGGCTACACCTTC. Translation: CASSAYLGPGTDYGYTF.

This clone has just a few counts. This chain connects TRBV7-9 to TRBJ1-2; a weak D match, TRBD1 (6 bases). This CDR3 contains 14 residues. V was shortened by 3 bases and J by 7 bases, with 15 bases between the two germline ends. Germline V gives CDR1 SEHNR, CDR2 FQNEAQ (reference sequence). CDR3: CASSFPLTGLGYTF. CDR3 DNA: TGTGCCAGCAGCTTCCCACTGACAGGTCTTGGCTACACCTTC.

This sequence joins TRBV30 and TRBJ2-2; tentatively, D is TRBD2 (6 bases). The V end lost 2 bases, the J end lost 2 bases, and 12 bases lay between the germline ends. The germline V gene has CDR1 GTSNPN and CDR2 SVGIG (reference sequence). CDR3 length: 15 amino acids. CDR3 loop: CAWSRGLVNTGELFF. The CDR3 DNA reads TGTGCCTGGAGTAGGGGACTCGTAAACACCGGGGAGCTGTTTTTT. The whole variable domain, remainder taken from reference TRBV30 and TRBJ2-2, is SQTIHQWPATLVQPVGSPLSLECTVEGTSNPNLYWYRQAAGRGLQLLFYSVGIGQISSEVPQNLSASRPQDRQFILSSKKLLLSDSGFYLCAWSRGLVNTGELFFGEGSRLTVL.

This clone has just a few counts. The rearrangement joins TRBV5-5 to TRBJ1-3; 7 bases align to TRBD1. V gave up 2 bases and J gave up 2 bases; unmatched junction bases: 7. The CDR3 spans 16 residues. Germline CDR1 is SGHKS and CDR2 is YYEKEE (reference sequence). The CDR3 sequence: CASSFRPTGAGNTIYF. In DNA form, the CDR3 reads TGTGCCAGCAGCTTCCGCCCCACAGGGGCTGGAAACACCATATATTTT.

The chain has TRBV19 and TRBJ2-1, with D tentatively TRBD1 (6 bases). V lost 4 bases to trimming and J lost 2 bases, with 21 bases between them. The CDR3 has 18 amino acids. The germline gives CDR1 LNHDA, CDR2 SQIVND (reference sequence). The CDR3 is CASSTVGVWDTPYNEQFF. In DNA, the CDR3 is TGTGCCAGTAGTACCGTGGGGGTTTGGGACACCCCCTACAATGAGCAGTTCTTC.

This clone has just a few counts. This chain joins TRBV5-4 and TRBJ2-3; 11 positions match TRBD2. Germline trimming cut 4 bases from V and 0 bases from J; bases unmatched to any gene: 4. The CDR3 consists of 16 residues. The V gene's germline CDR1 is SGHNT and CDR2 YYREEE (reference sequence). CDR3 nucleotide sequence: TGTGCCAGCAGCACACGACTAGCGGGGAGCACAGATACGCAGTATTTT. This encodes CASSTRLAGSTDTQYF.

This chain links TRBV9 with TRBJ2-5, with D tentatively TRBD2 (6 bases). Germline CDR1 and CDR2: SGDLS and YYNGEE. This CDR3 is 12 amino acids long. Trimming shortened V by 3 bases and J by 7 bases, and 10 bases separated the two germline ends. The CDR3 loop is CASSDAGGTQYF. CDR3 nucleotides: TGTGCCAGCAGCGATGCCGGGGGGACCCAGTACTTC.

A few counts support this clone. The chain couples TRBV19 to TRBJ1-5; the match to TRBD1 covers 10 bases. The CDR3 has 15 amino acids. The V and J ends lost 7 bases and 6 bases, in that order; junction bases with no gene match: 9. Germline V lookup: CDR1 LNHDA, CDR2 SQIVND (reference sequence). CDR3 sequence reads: CASTLVGQGVQPQHF. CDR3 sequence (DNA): TGTGCCAGTACCCTAGTCGGACAGGGGGTTCAGCCCCAGCATTTT.

The CDR3 DNA reads as TGTGCCAGCAGCGACAGGGTATCTGGGGCCAACGTCCTGACTTTC. Translating it yields CASSDRVSGANVLTF. This sequence joins TRBV7-2 and TRBJ2-6, with TRBD1 matching 7 bases. V lost 5 bases to trimming and J lost 1 base; unmatched junction nucleotides: 2. The CDR3 length is 15 residues. Germline CDR1 reads SGHTA; CDR2 reads FQGNSA.

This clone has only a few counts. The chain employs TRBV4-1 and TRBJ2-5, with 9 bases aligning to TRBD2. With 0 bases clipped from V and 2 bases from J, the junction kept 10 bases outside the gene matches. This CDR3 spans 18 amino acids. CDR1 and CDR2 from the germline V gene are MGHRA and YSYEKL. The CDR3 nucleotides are TGCGCCAGCAGCCAAGATCGGAAGCGGGGGGCCGTTCAAGAGACCCAGTACTTC. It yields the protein CASSQDRKRGAVQETQYF.

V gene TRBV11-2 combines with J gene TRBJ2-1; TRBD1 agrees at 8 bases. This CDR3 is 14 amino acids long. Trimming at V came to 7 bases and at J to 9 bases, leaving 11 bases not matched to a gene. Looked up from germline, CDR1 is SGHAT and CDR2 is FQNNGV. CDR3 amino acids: CASTSTGDWSEQFF. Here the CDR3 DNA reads TGTGCCAGCACCTCGACAGGGGACTGGAGTGAGCAGTTCTTC.

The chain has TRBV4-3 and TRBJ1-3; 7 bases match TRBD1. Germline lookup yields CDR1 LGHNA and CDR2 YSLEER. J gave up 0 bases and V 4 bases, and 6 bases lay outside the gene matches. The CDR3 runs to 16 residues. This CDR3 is CASSPGTDSSGNTIYF. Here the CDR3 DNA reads TGCGCCAGCAGCCCCGGGACAGATAGCTCTGGAAACACCATATATTTT.

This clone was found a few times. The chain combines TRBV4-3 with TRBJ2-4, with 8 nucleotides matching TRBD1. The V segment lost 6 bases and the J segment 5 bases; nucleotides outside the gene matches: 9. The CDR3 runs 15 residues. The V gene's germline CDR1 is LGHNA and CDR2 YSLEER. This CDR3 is CASSHVMTGENIQYF. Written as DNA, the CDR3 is TGCGCCAGCAGTCACGTTATGACAGGGGAAAACATTCAGTACTTC.

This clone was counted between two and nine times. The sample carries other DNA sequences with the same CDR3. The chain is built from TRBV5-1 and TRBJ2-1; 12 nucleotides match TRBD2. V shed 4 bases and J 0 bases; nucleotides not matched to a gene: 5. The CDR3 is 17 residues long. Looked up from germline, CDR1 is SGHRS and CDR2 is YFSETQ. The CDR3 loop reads CASSPRTSGVSYNEQFF. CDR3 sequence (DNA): TGCGCCAGCAGCCCCCGGACTAGCGGGGTCTCCTACAATGAGCAGTTCTTC.

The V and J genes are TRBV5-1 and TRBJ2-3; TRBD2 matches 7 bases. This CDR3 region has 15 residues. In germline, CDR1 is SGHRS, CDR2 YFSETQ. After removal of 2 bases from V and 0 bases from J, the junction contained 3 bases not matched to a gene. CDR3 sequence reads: CASSLWTSSTDTQYF. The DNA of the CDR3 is TGCGCCAGCAGCTTATGGACTAGTAGCACAGATACGCAGTATTTT. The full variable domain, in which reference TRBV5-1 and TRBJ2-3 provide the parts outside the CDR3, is KAGVTQTPRYLIKTRGQQVTLSCSPISGHRSVSWYQQTPGQGLQFLFEYFSETQRNKGNFPGRFSGRQFSNSRSEMNVSTLELGDSALYLCASSLWTSSTDTQYFGPGTRLTVL.

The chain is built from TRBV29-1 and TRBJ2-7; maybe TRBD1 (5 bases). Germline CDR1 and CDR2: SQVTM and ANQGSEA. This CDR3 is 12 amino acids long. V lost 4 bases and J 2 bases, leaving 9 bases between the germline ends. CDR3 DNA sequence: TGCAGCGTTGGGGGCTATCCCTACGAGCAGTACTTC. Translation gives CSVGGYPYEQYF.

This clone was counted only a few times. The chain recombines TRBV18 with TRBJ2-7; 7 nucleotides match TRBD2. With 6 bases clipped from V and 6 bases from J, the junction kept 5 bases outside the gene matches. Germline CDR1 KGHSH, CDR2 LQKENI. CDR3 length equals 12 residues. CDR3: CASSSREGEQYF. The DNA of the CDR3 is TGTGCCAGCTCGTCCAGGGAGGGCGAGCAGTACTTC.

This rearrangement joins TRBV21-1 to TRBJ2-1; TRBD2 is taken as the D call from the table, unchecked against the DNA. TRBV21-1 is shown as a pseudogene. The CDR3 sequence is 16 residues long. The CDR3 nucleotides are TGTGCCAGCAGCAAAGGAGGGCCCGAGTCCTACAATGAGCAGTTCTTC. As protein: CASSKGGPESYNEQFF.

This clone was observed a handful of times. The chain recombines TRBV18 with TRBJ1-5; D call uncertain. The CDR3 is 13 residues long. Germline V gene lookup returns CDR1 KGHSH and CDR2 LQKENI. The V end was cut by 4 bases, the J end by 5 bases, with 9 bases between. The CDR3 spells CASSQGGDQPQHF. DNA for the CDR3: TGTGCCAGCTCACAGGGCGGGGATCAGCCCCAGCATTTT.

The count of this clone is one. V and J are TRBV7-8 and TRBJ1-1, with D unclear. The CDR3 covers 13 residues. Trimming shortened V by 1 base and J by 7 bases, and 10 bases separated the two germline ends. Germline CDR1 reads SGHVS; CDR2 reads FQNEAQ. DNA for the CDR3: TGTGCCAGCAGCTTAGGAGGAGGCCTTGAAGCTTTCTTT. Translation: CASSLGGGLEAFF.